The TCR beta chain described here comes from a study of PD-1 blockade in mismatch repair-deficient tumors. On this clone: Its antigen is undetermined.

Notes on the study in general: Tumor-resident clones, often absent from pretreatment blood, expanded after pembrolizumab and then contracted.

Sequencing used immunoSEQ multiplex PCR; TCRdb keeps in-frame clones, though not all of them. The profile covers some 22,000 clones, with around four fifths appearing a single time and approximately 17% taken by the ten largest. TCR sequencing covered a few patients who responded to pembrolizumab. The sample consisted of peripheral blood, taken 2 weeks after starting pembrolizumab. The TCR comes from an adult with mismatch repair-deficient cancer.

CDR3 in DNA: TGTGCCAGCAGCCGAGACTCTGGGGCCAACGTCCTGACTTTC. The encoded protein is CASSRDSGANVLTF. The chain carries TRBV7-8 and TRBJ2-6; the D is unclear. The CDR3 sequence is 14 residues long. The V gene lost 5 bases and the J gene lost 0 bases, with 5 bases spanning the gap. The germline CDR1 and CDR2 sequences are SGHVS and FQNEAQ.